These 26 T cell receptor beta chains came from one sample sequenced in a study of blood T cell repertoires in COVID-19 (dated by TCRdb to 2020 to 2021). Receptor libraries were prepared by the immunoSEQ multiplex PCR assay. This immuneACCESS table, as held by TCRdb, lists in-frame sequences with V and J called but not all clones. Of the missing ones, under half trace to an unresolved V gene in checked studies; the others have no known cause. Across this sample there are 200,000 to 300,000 clones, with about nine tenths seen only once. Roughly 1.6% of the sample belongs to the ten largest clones. Sequences were obtained from peripheral blood. All receptors come from a woman in her thirties or forties who had recovered from COVID-19.

This clone was seen only a few times. The V call is TRBV15, the J call TRBJ1-4; 8 bases are a match to TRBD1. From germline, CDR1 is LNHNV and CDR2 YYDKDF (reference sequence). CDR3 length: 15 residues. The junction had 5 bases not matched to a gene; V was cut back by 2 bases and J by 6 bases. The CDR3 DNA is TGTGCCACCAGCAGAACACAGGGGGGTTATGAAAAACTGTTTTTT. Its protein product is CATSRTQGGYEKLFF. The whole variable domain, filled in from reference TRBV15 and TRBJ1-4, reads DAMVIQNPRYQVTQFGKPVTLSCSQTLNHNVMYWYQQKSSQAPKLLFHYYDKDFNNEADTPDNFQSRRPNTSFCFLDIRSPGLGDTAMYLCATSRTQGGYEKLFFGSGTQLSVL.

CDR3 coding DNA: TGTGCCACCAGTGATTCAGGACGGGGGGCCCCAGATACGCAGTATTTT. It specifies CATSDSGRGAPDTQYF. The chain combines TRBV24-1 with TRBJ2-3; TRBD2 might be the D (7 bases). Germline V gene lookup returns CDR1 KGHDR and CDR2 SFDVKD. The CDR3 consists of 16 residues. Deletions cut 2 bases from V and 4 bases from J, with 15 bases between.

The rearrangement uses TRBV7-2 and TRBJ2-7; TRBD2 matches 12 bases. The length of the CDR3 is 15 residues. V lost 5 bases and J lost 6; bases outside the gene matches: 8. Per the germline V gene, CDR1 is SGHTA and CDR2 is FQGNSA. The CDR3 nucleotides read TGTGCCAGCAGCCCCCCCGGGACTAGCGGGTTCGAGCAGTACTTC. Residues: CASSPPGTSGFEQYF.

The chain is built from TRBV14 and TRBJ1-1; D remains unclear. Germline V CDR1 and CDR2: SGHDN, FVKESK. The CDR3 is 14 residues long. V lost 5 bases, J lost 1 base, and 11 bases lay in between. CDR3: CASSAKIQNTEAFF. In nucleotides, the CDR3 is TGTGCCAGCAGCGCTAAGATCCAGAACACTGAAGCTTTCTTT.

The rearrangement uses TRBV10-3 and TRBJ2-5; D is possibly TRBD2 (6 bases). The CDR3 totals 17 residues. The V and J ends lost 0 bases and 3 bases respectively, with 17 bases between them. The germline V gene has CDR1 ENHRY and CDR2 SYGVKD. The CDR3 region has the DNA TGTGCCATCAGTGAGTCGCCCCGAGGAGGGTCGAAAGAGACCCAGTACTTC. Residues: CAISESPRGGSKETQYF.

The chain recombines TRBV6-5 with TRBJ1-2; no definite D call. Germline assignment: CDR1 MNHEY and CDR2 SVGAGI. The CDR3 consists of 13 residues. Trimming cost V 5 bases and J 7 bases, with 14 bases left between them. The chain's CDR3 is CASSIQLARGYTF. The CDR3 nucleotides are TGTGCCAGCAGTATACAGCTAGCCCGTGGCTACACCTTC.

This chain connects TRBV29-1 to TRBJ1-1; TRBD1 might be the D (5 bases). This CDR3 has 13 residues. With 5 bases removed from V and 7 bases from J, the gap between germline ends came to 17 bases. The germline CDR1 and CDR2 sequences are SQVTM and ANQGSEA. Here the CDR3 DNA reads TGCAGCGTTTCGAGACAGATGATAGGTGAAGCTTTCTTT. Translating it yields CSVSRQMIGEAFF.

The gene calls are TRBV4-1 and TRBJ1-6; possibly TRBD1 for D (5 bases). Between the trimmed V and J ends, which lost 0 bases and 6 bases, there was a span of 12 bases. Germline V lookup: CDR1 MGHRA, CDR2 YSYEKL. The CDR3 spans 16 residues. The CDR3 DNA is TGCGCCAGCAGCCAAGACACCAGGGCGACTAATTCACCCCTCCACTTT. Translating it yields CASSQDTRATNSPLHF.

The chain links TRBV27 to TRBJ2-7; D unclear. This CDR3 contains 14 residues. V was pared by 2 bases and J by 1 base, with 9 bases between. Germline V gene sequence: CDR1 MNHEY, CDR2 SMNVEV (reference sequence). CDR3 region: CASSLVASSYEQYF. The DNA for the CDR3 is TGTGCCAGCAGTTTAGTGGCCTCATCCTACGAGCAGTACTTC.

The genes are TRBV5-6 and TRBJ1-2; 7 nucleotides agree with TRBD1. The junction had 13 bases not matched to a gene; V was cut back by 5 bases and J by 9 bases. This CDR3 contains 14 residues. Germline CDR1 reads SGHDT; CDR2 reads YYEEEE. CDR3 region: CASRRGPGAERYTF. DNA for the CDR3: TGTGCCAGCAGGAGGGGGCCGGGAGCCGAGCGCTACACCTTC.

This chain joins TRBV7-7 and TRBJ2-5; TRBD1 matches at 8 bases. The CDR3 consists of 14 residues. V trimming: 6 bases; J trimming: 5 bases; junction bases outside the gene matches: 8. Germline V gives CDR1 SSHAT, CDR2 FNYEAQ (reference sequence). DNA of the CDR3: TGTGCCAGCAGTCTCATTTCAGGGGGCGAGACCCAGTACTTC. It is translated as CASSLISGGETQYF.

V gene TRBV30 combines with J gene TRBJ2-4; no firm D call. Germline CDR1 is GTSNPN and CDR2 is SVGIG (reference sequence). The CDR3 extends over 13 amino acids. V gave up 6 bases and J gave up 1 base, with 10 bases separating them. CDR3 protein: CACKEIAKNIQYF. The CDR3 region has the DNA TGTGCCTGTAAGGAGATCGCCAAAAACATTCAGTACTTC.

This chain uses TRBV29-1 with TRBJ1-5; 7 bases are shared with TRBD1. Germline V CDR1 and CDR2: SQVTM, ANQGSEA. The CDR3 is made up of 13 amino acids. Germline trimming cut 6 bases from V and 11 bases from J; bases unmatched to any gene: 13. CDR3 protein: CSVSTGWGWSQHF. As DNA, the CDR3 is TGCAGCGTCTCGACAGGGTGGGGTTGGTCCCAGCATTTT. The full variable domain, rest sourced from reference TRBV29-1 and TRBJ1-5, is SAVISQKPSRDICQRGTSLTIQCQVDSQVTMMFWYRQQPGQSLTLIATANQGSEATYESGFVIDKFPISRPNLTFSTLTVSNMSPEDSSIYLCSVSTGWGWSQHFGDGTRLSIL.

This chain connects TRBV11-3 to TRBJ2-7; a weak D match, TRBD2 (8 bases). Germline V gives CDR1 SGHNT, CDR2 YENEEA. The CDR3 sequence is 15 residues long. Between the trimmed V and J ends, which lost 6 bases and 5 bases, there was a span of 20 bases. The DNA for the CDR3 is TGTGCCAGCAGTCCCGGGAGGGACAGTTCCCACGAGCAGTACTTC. This gives the protein CASSPGRDSSHEQYF.

The genes are TRBV30 and TRBJ1-4, with unresolved D. The V gene's germline CDR1 is GTSNPN and CDR2 SVGIG (reference sequence). V was shortened by 0 bases and J by 4 bases, with 12 bases between the two germline ends. CDR3 size: 15 residues. The CDR3 loop reads CAWSVAAGLNEKLFF. The CDR3 coding sequence is TGTGCCTGGAGTGTTGCGGCCGGCCTTAATGAAAAACTGTTTTTT.

The V gene is TRBV5-1, the J gene TRBJ1-1; D is possibly TRBD1 (5 bases). Germline CDR1 reads SGHRS; CDR2 reads YFSETQ. V dropped 2 bases and J dropped 6 bases, with 14 bases sitting between them. This CDR3 is built from 14 residues. The CDR3 protein is CASSFRVGGAEAFF. The DNA of the CDR3 is TGCGCCAGCAGCTTCAGGGTGGGTGGCGCTGAAGCTTTCTTT.

The chain is built from TRBV7-2 and TRBJ2-1; D is uncertain. Germline CDR1 SGHTA, CDR2 FQGNSA. This CDR3 has 14 amino acids. The V and J ends lost 2 bases and 6 bases respectively, with 11 bases between them. CDR3 coding DNA: TGTGCCAGCAGCTTACAGGTGCGTGGCAATGAGCAGTTCTTC. Protein product: CASSLQVRGNEQFF. Based on the CDR3 plus reference TRBV7-2 and TRBJ2-1, the full variable domain is GAGVSQSPSNKVTEKGKDVELRCDPISGHTALYWYRQSLGQGLEFLIYFQGNSAPDKSGLPSDRFSAERTGGSVSTLTIQRTQQEDSAVYLCASSLQVRGNEQFFGPGTRLTVL.

The chain couples TRBV5-1 to TRBJ2-2; D unclear. V dropped 6 bases and J dropped 6 bases, with 6 bases sitting between them. The CDR3 is made up of 11 amino acids. Germline V CDR1 and CDR2: SGHRS, YFSETQ. CDR3 loop: CASILAGELFF. CDR3 coding DNA: TGCGCCAGCATCCTTGCCGGGGAGCTGTTTTTT. The variable domain in full, with the rest retrieved from reference TRBV5-1 and TRBJ2-2, is KAGVTQTPRYLIKTRGQQVTLSCSPISGHRSVSWYQQTPGQGLQFLFEYFSETQRNKGNFPGRFSGRQFSNSRSEMNVSTLELGDSALYLCASILAGELFFGEGSRLTVL.

The V call is TRBV10-3, the J call TRBJ2-7, with D possibly being TRBD1 (6 bases). This CDR3 is 13 amino acids long. V dropped 6 bases and J dropped 4 bases, with 13 bases sitting between them. Germline V CDR1 and CDR2: ENHRY, SYGVKD. For the CDR3, the DNA is TGTGCCATCAGGAGGGGGTGGGGGTACGAGCAGTACTTC. Its protein product is CAIRRGWGYEQYF.

The chain links TRBV20-1 to TRBJ1-1; no reliable D call. Trimming cost V 3 bases and J 1 base, with 12 bases left between them. CDR3 size: 14 residues. Looked up from germline, CDR1 is DFQATT and CDR2 is SNEGSKA (reference sequence). The chain's CDR3 is CSASLHPGNTEAFF. The CDR3 DNA is TGCAGTGCTAGTCTGCACCCGGGGAACACTGAAGCTTTCTTT.

The CDR3 reads CASSLGSGNTIYF. CDR3 sequence (DNA): TGTGCCAGCTCCCTAGGCTCTGGAAACACCATATATTTT. This chain joins TRBV18 and TRBJ1-3; D unclear. Germline CDR1 and CDR2: KGHSH and LQKENI. This CDR3 has 13 amino acids. V shed 6 bases and J shed 0 bases, with 6 bases lying between them. The complete variable domain, with remaining parts taken from reference TRBV18 and TRBJ1-3, reads NAGVMQNPRHLVRRRGQEARLRCSPMKGHSHVYWYRQLPEEGLKFMVYLQKENIIDESGMPKERFSAEFPKEGPSILRIQQVVRGDSAAYFCASSLGSGNTIYFGEGSWLTVV.

The gene calls are TRBV13 and TRBJ1-6; 7 bases line up with TRBD1. Germline CDR1 reads PRHDT; CDR2 reads FYEKMQ (reference sequence). The CDR3 extends over 14 amino acids. The J segment lost 10 bases and the V segment lost 1 base, leaving 4 bases of the junction unmatched. The CDR3 nucleotides are TGTGCCAGCAGCTTAGTGGCAGGGGGATCACCCCTCCACTTT. This gives the protein CASSLVAGGSPLHF.

The chain uses TRBV2 and TRBJ1-5; 7 nucleotides align to TRBD1. This CDR3 contains 14 residues. Germline lookup yields CDR1 SNHLY and CDR2 FYNNEI. After removal of 4 bases from V and 7 bases from J, the junction contained 7 bases not matched to a gene. The CDR3 DNA reads as TGTGCCAGCAGTGTAGAGGGCAGGGGGCAGCCCCAGCATTTT. It codes for CASSVEGRGQPQHF.

V is TRBV5-1 and J is TRBJ1-1; D gene unclear. CDR3 length: 14 amino acids. The germline V gene encodes CDR1 SGHRS and CDR2 YFSETQ. V lost 0 bases, J lost 6 bases, and 12 bases lay in between. The CDR3 DNA is TGCGCCAGCAGCTTGGGACCGCGGATGGCTGAAGCTTTCTTT. Translating gives CASSLGPRMAEAFF.

The V call is TRBV7-9, the J call TRBJ1-5, with D tentatively TRBD1 (6 bases). Trimming removed 1 base at V and 4 bases at J, with 11 bases between. The CDR3 covers 15 residues. Germline values: CDR1 SEHNR, CDR2 FQNEAQ (reference sequence). The CDR3 DNA reads as TGTGCCAGCAGCTTAGGAACAGGGACGAATCAGCCCCAGCATTTT. Protein: CASSLGTGTNQPQHF.

The chain uses TRBV3-1 (or the pseudogene TRBV3-2) and TRBJ2-7; 10 positions match TRBD1. After removal of 0 bases from V and 11 bases from J, the junction contained 4 bases not matched to a gene. Per germline, CDR1 LGHDT and CDR2 YNNKEL (reference sequence). The CDR3 has 13 residues. CDR3 in amino acids: CASSQETGGSKYF. The CDR3 nucleotides are TGTGCCAGCAGCCAAGAGACAGGGGGCTCAAAGTACTTC.